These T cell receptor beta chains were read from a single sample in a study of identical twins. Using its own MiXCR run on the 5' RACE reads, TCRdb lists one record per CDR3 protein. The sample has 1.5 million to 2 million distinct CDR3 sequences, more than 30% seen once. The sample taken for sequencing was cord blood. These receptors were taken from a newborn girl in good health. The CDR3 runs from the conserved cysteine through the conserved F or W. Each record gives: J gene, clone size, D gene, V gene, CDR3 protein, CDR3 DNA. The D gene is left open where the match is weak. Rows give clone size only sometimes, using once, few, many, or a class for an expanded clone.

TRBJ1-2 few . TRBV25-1 CASSDSAGGYTF TGTGCCAGCAGCGACAGCGCAGGTGGCTACACCTTC
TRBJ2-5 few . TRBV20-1 CSARDSSGKETQYF TGCAGTGCTAGAGATTCGTCGGGGAAAGAGACCCAGTACTTC
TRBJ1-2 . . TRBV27 CASTGGDYGYTF TGTGCCAGCACGGGGGGGGACTATGGCTACACCTTC
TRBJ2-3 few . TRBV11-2 CASSRLGGTQYF TGTGCCAGCAGCCGCCTTGGGGGAACGCAGTATTTT
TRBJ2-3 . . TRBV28 CANSLTVVIDTQYF TGTGCCAACAGTCTGACAGTAGTTATAGATACGCAGTATTTT
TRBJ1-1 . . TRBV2 CASRGHQMNTEAFF TGTGCCAGCAGGGGACATCAAATGAACACTGAAGCTTTCTTT
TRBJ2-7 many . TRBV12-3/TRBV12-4 CASSLSRPTSSYEQYF TGTGCCAGCAGTTTAAGTCGGCCTACGAGCTCCTACGAGCAGTACTTC
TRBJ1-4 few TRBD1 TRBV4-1 CASSWRGLPGEKLFF TGCGCCAGCAGCTGGAGGGGGCTACCAGGAGAAAAACTGTTTTTT
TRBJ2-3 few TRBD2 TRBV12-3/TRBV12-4 CASRGGRSSGADTQYF TGTGCCAGCAGGGGCGGAAGGTCTAGCGGGGCGGATACGCAGTATTTT
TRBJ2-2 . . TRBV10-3 CAISDRTGVNTGELFF TGTGCCATCAGCGACAGAACGGGGGTGAACACCGGGGAGCTGTTTTTT
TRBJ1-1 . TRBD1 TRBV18 CASSPPTGVMRTEAFF TGTGCCAGCTCACCACCGACAGGGGTGATGAGGACTGAAGCTTTCTTT
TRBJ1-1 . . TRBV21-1 CAPSETGEGGAFF TGTGCCCCCAGCGAGACAGGGGAAGGAGGAGCTTTCTTT
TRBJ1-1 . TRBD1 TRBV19 CASTTAGTANTEAFF TGTGCCAGTACCACAGCCGGGACAGCGAACACTGAAGCTTTCTTT
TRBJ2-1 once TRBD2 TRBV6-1 CASSEGLAGEGEQFF TGTGCCAGCAGTGAAGGACTAGCGGGAGAGGGGGAGCAGTTCTTC
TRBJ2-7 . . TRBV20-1 CSASWPVGSEQYF TGCAGTGCTAGTTGGCCTGTAGGCTCCGAGCAGTACTTC
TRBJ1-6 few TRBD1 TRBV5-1 CASSWDRAPNSPLHF TGCGCCAGCAGCTGGGACAGGGCTCCGAATTCACCCCTCCACTTT
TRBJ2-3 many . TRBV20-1 CSARATARSETQYF TGCAGTGCTAGGGCTACCGCTAGATCAGAGACGCAGTATTTT
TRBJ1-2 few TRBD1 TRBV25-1 CASSDPATGGLSGYTF TGTGCCAGCAGTGACCCTGCGACAGGGGGCTTGAGTGGCTACACCTTC
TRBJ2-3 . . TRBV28 CASSFNRRGADTQYF TGTGCCAGCAGTTTTAATCGCAGGGGTGCAGATACGCAGTATTTT
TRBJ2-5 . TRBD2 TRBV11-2 CASSSFLLAGSYNEQYF TGTGCCAGCAGCTCCTTCTTACTAGCGGGAAGTTACAATGAGCAGTACTTC
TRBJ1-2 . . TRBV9 CASNPSGGHYGYTF TGTGCCAGCAACCCTTCGGGAGGCCACTATGGCTACACCTTC
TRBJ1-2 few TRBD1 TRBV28 CANSGQGTYGYTF TGTGCCAACTCGGGACAGGGAACCTATGGCTACACCTTC
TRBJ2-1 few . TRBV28 CASSTQGSEQFF TGTGCCAGCAGTACTCAGGGTTCTGAGCAGTTCTTC
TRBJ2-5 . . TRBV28 CASSYPIQGMQETQYF TGTGCCAGCAGTTACCCGATACAGGGAATGCAAGAGACCCAGTACTTC
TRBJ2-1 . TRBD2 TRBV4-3 CASSFIAGEGNEQFF TGCGCCAGCAGCTTCATTGCGGGGGAAGGGAATGAGCAGTTCTTC
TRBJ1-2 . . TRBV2 CASSEVFDNYGYTF TGTGCCAGCAGTGAAGTATTCGACAACTATGGCTACACCTTC
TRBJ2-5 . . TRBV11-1 CAGSLVDGETQYF TGTGCCGGCAGCTTAGTTGATGGAGAGACCCAGTACTTC
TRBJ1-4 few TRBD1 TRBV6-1 CASSERDSAYEKLFF TGTGCCAGCAGTGAAAGGGACAGCGCTTATGAAAAACTGTTTTTT
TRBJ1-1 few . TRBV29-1 CSALRGTEAFF TGCAGCGCATTACGGGGCACTGAAGCTTTCTTT
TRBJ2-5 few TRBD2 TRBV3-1 CASSQSGGGEETQYF TGTGCCAGCAGCCAATCAGGCGGGGGTGAAGAGACCCAGTACTTC
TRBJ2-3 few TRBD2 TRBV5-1 CASSLVGRGGTDTQYF TGCGCCAGCAGCTTGGTCGGGAGGGGAGGCACAGATACGCAGTATTTT
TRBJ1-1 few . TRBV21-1 CASSTGGTVLLEAFF TGTGCCAGCAGCACAGGCGGGACAGTCTTACTTGAAGCTTTCTTT
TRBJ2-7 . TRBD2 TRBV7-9 CASSFRGESSYNEQYF TGTGCCAGCAGCTTCCGGGGGGAGAGCTCCTACAATGAGCAGTACTTC
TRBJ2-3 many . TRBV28 CASSRWGETDTQYF TGTGCCAGCAGCCGCTGGGGGGAAACAGATACGCAGTATTTT
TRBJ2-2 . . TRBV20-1 CSANQKNTGELFF TGCAGTGCGAACCAGAAGAACACCGGGGAGCTGTTTTTT
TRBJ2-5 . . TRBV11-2 CASSLAGQHSYNEQYF TGTGCCAGCAGCTTAGCGGGACAACACTCCTACAATGAGCAGTACTTC
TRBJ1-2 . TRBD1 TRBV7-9 CATSPGGLGYTF TGTGCCACCAGCCCAGGGGGCCTCGGCTACACCTTC
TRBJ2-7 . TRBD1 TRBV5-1 CASGPTGLSYEQYF TGCGCCAGCGGACCGACAGGGCTCTCCTACGAGCAGTACTTC
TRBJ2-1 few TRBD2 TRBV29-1 CSVGPSGRNNEQFF TGCAGCGTTGGGCCGAGCGGGAGGAACAATGAGCAGTTCTTC
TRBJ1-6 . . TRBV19 CASSIRQGRSSYNSPLHF TGTGCCAGTAGTATTCGGCAGGGAAGGAGCTCCTATAATTCACCCCTCCACTTT
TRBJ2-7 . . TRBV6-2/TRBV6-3 CASSLDGYEQNF TGTGCCAGCAGTTTAGACGGCTACGAGCAGAACTTC
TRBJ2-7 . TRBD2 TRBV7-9 CASSATSGSRYEQYF TGTGCCAGCAGCGCAACTAGCGGGAGTCGGTACGAGCAGTACTTC
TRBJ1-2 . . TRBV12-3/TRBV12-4 CASSHPPGGYTF TGTGCCAGCAGCCACCCACCGGGGGGCTACACCTTC
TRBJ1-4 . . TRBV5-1 CASKIAPERGEKLFF TGCGCCAGCAAGATCGCCCCAGAAAGGGGGGAAAAACTGTTTTTT
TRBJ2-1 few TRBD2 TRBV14 CASSQIRAGGGNEQFF TGTGCCAGCAGCCAAATACGAGCGGGGGGGGGCAATGAGCAGTTCTTC
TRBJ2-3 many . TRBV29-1 CSVERQSTDTQYF TGCAGCGTTGAACGGCAGTCCACAGATACGCAGTATTTT
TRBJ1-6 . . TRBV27 CASSFRRGRDSPLHF TGTGCCAGCAGTTTTAGGCGGGGGAGGGATTCACCCCTCCACTTT
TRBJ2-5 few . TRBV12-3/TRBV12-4 CASSLRPWETQYF TGTGCCAGCAGTTTAAGACCGTGGGAGACCCAGTACTTC
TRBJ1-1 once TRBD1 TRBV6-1 CASSVNRGRSTEAFF TGTGCCAGCAGTGTAAACAGGGGGCGAAGCACTGAAGCTTTCTTT
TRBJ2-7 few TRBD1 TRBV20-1 CSARVPDRGPYEQYF TGCAGTGCTAGAGTTCCGGACAGGGGACCGTACGAGCAGTACTTC